This T cell receptor beta chain was recovered during a study of cytomegalovirus exposure and HLA in healthy donors (TCRdb year 2017). Turning to the overall study: An earlier analysis of some 550 of the donors reported 276 Gb of sequence data and roughly 110 million unique TCR beta sequences from 150 million to 200 million T cells. Approximately 300 gigabases of sequencing data and roughly 90 million unique TCR sequences were included in an early release covering around 650 HLA-typed donors. Among the roughly 390 genotyped donors, around 79% belonged to the genetic ancestry cluster associated with self-reported Caucasian donors. The study aimed to test whether signatures of past pathogen exposure could be identified by cataloging public T cell receptors. The study used immunosequencing to profile the T cell repertoires of around 600 subjects and linked those repertoires to cytomegalovirus serostatus. In addition to the first cohort of approximately 650 subjects, a separate validation cohort of 120 different subjects was used. High-throughput TCR immunosequencing, statistical association of individual TCRs with disease status, and machine learning were combined to predict cytomegalovirus infection status. A later analysis re-analyzed previously published TCR beta repertoires from roughly 600 donors and added high-resolution HLA genotyping to study TCR occurrence patterns. Rather than using new phenotypic data, the later analysis identified candidate immune exposures from TCR beta sequences and from how often those sequences occurred across donors. An earlier analysis of approximately 640 of the donors applied high-throughput TCR beta sequencing to assess whether each TCR beta V gene segment acted as functional or pseudogenic. Donor age, sex, ethnicity and CMV serostatus were compiled together with the repertoire data. Genome-wide SNP genotypes for about 65% of the roughly 670 donors were used in a later genetic analysis, which treated that subset as a discovery cohort. Every repertoire in the discovery cohort had been generated on one and the same sequencing platform. HLA typing included class I and class II loci at four-digit resolution. The number of donors typed differed by locus, with roughly 629-640 for A, B, C, DRB1 and DQB1, around 500 for DQA1, about 610 for DPA1, and approximately 470 for DPB1. Roughly five DR-DQ haplotypes were treated as single units for association and clustering because of strong linkage in the cohort. Among approximately 370 genotyped donors of the cohort, an average of around 240,000 unique TCR beta nucleotide sequences was sequenced per donor, of which about 19% were non-productive. General conclusions and limits of the study: A later genetic analysis associated a missense DCLRE1C variant with V-gene and J-gene trimming of TCR beta chains, and an independent cohort replicated the association. In the study, around 150 TCR beta chains were listed as associated with cytomegalovirus. The classifier was reported to diagnose cytomegalovirus status with high specificity and sensitivity in both the original cohort and the validation cohort. The earlier analysis of 587 of the donors excluded roughly 16 rarely observed V segments, including chromosome 9 orphons, because counts were too low. The authors suggested that the approach could potentially be extended to other disease states and immunological phenotypes. A further reported finding was that TCR beta sequences accurately predicted the HLA-A and HLA-B alleles for most subjects in the first cohort. In a later analysis, HLA-associated TCR beta chains showed more clonal expansion and lower generation probabilities than non-associated chains that were equally common. An earlier analysis of some 560 of the donors showed that most TCR beta V segments appeared in productive rearrangements either about 90% or about 30% of the time, which broadly matched IMGT annotations. Most TCR sequences were seen in very few donors, while some public TCRs were found in many individuals. A cluster of highly shared sequence variants was judged likely to represent a technical artifact of the sequencing pipeline. According to a later analysis, most CMV-associated TCR beta chains appeared to be HLA-restricted, and the HLA associations seemed to be driven largely by CMV exposure. A later analysis found that TCR association rates varied across HLA loci, with DRB1 alleles showing the most associated TCRs and HLA-C alleles the fewest. Linkage disequilibrium might explain the correlated functional status among segregating V segments, but an unknown experimental factor could not be ruled out. Strong co-occurrence of HLA alleles, especially DR and DQ, made assigning TCR associations to individual alleles difficult. A later genetic analysis reported fewer N-insertions in productive TCRs among donors in an Asian-associated ancestry cluster than the 666-donor mean. A few of the identified cytomegalovirus-associated TCR beta chains were confirmed in vitro to be specific for cytomegalovirus antigens. Because HLA typing was missing for some donors at each locus, association tests included only the typed subset. In a later analysis, several top co-occurrence clusters were reported to appear linked to parvovirus B19, influenza, CMV and Epstein-Barr virus. For the cohort, immune exposure information was limited to CMV serostatus. A later analysis associated 15,000 or so TCR beta sequences with specific HLA alleles at a false discovery rate of 0.05. Presence/absence analyses assumed roughly uniform sequencing depth across donors, an assumption that may not hold. This cohort had only TCR beta chains sequenced, and the lack of alpha or paired-chain data limited which features could be detected.

The library was built by means of the immunoSEQ multiplex PCR assay. For the multiplex PCR, a mixture combining 60 forward primers for TCR Vbeta segments and 13 reverse primers for TCR Jbeta segments was used. The CDR3 region of rearranged TCR beta genes was amplified from genomic DNA with a multiplex PCR assay. Amplified TCR beta libraries were sequenced as 87-base-pair reads on the Illumina HiSeq System. Processing in the source paper ran as follows. Across the roughly 670 repertoires, a later analysis counted 60 million to 90 million unique TCR beta chains, some 11 million of which were shared by at least two donors. Raw reads were error-corrected and collapsed into unique sequences by a nearest-neighbor algorithm in which closely related sequences were merged to remove PCR and sequencing errors. Alignment of CDR3 sequences to IMGT reference sequences was used to assign V, D and J gene segments. Each retained sequence needed at least a six-nucleotide match to both a V gene segment and a J gene segment. A rearrangement counted as productive if the CDR3 had no stop codons and remained in frame with V and J, and every other rearrangement counted as non-productive. Following IMGT convention, CDR3 was defined as the stretch from the second conserved V-encoded cysteine up to the conserved J-encoded phenylalanine. Sequences without an unambiguous match to a single V gene segment were excluded from the earlier analysis of 500 to 700 of the donors. In an earlier analysis of approximately 590 of the donors, V segments were called functional above 56.7% productive rearrangements and were called segregating when the between-donor standard deviation exceeded 5%. To diagnose cytomegalovirus status from the catalog of TCR beta chain sequences, a statistical classification framework was built. In a later analysis, V and J genes were assigned by comparing TCR nucleotide sequences against IMGT/GENE-DB human TR gene sequences. A later analysis assigned CDR3 sequences and most-parsimonious VDJ recombination scenarios with the TCRdist pipeline. In a later analysis, every TCR beta chain was defined by the combination of its CDR3 amino acid sequence and its V-gene family, and reads without a unique V-gene family were dropped. As a way to deal with suspected cross-contamination and a sequencing artifact, a later analysis dropped approximately 590 nucleotide sequences that were highly shared and had low generation probability. For each public chain, a later analysis derived a clonal expansion index from normalized ranks of inferred template counts within each repertoire. In a later analysis, generation probabilities were computed using a VDJ recombination model fitted to out-of-frame rearrangements, and the results were checked against IGoR. Hypergeometric tests were used in a later analysis to score TCR-TCR, TCR-HLA and TCR-CMV co-occurrence, with a repertoire-size bias correction applied to the TCR pairs. False discovery rates were estimated in a later analysis by permuting HLA or CMV assignments 20 times. A later analysis grouped co-occurring TCRs with DBSCAN, adding TCRdist sequence similarity when clustering within HLA-allele-positive subsets. Repertoires with fewer than 30,000 or more than 120,000 public chains were left out of co-occurrence clustering, as were roughly five repertoires with anomalous nucleotide sharing. The source is immuneACCESS, and TCRdb retained only in-frame sequences with V and J called. Part of the clones is not carried over; for the studies checked, unresolved V genes explain less than half of this, and the remainder is unexplained. V and J calls plus clone size are reproduced from that table; the DNA served to infer D and trimming. The sample data list some 140,000 clones, and 60% to 85% of these were observed just once. The ten biggest clones cover roughly 1.8% of the sample.

A note on this clone: Its antigen is still unknown. The sample holds no much larger clone one base away, and base qualities are not on file.

The cohort consisted of 600 to 750 healthy bone marrow donors. At the time of sampling, every cohort member was nominally healthy, though immune exposures that went unrecorded were likely present. The donor tested CMV seropositive, placing the donor among the 289 seropositive members of the cohort. A peripheral blood sample was provided by each donor, and peripheral blood mononuclear cells were used for TCR beta sequencing. Genomic DNA was extracted from the blood cell samples with the Qiagen DNeasy Blood Extraction Kit. Sequencing input: PBMCs. This clonotype originated in a female donor in good health and CMV-seropositive.

The DNA sequence is TGCGCCAGCAGCTCGGACCGGGACAGGGTTACGGATACGCAGTATTTT. Its protein reads: CASSSDRDRVTDTQYF. Recombination joined TRBV5-1 with TRBJ2-3; TRBD1 fits 9 bases in the junction. Including the terminal cysteine and phenylalanine, the CDR3 comprises 16 residues. The kept DNA is CDR3 alone, 48 bases in frame from the first base. Relative to germline, V is missing 3 bases and J is missing 6 bases, with 11 bases of the junction outside any gene match. For CDR1 and CDR2, the germline V gene lists SGHRS and YFSETQ.